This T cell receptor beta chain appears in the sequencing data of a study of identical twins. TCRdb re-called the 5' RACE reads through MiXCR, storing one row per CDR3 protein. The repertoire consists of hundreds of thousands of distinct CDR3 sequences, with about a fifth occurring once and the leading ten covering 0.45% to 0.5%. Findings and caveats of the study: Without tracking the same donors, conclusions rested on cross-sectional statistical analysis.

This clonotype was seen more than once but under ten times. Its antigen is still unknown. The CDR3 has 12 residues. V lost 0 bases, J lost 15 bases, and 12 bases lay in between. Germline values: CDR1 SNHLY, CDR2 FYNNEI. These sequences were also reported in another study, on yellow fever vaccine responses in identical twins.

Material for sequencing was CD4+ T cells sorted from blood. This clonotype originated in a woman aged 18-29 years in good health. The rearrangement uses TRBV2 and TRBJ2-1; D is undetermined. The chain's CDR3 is CASSEAVGSRFF. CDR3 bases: TGTGCCAGCAGTGAAGCAGTGGGCTCTCGGTTCTTC. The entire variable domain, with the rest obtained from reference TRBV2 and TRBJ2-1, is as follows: EPEVTQTPSHQVTQMGQEVILRCVPISNHLYFYWYRQILGQKVEFLVSFYNNEISEKSEIFDDQFSVERPDGSNFTLKIRSTKLEDSAMYFCASSEAVGSRFFGPGTRLTVL.